The clone carrying this T cell receptor beta chain was detected once. Its antigen is undetermined. The PCR made use of 60 Vbeta and 13 Jbeta primers. Assay used: immunoSEQ multiplex PCR; TCRdb lists only in-frame clones, some missing. The repertoire has 100,000 to 150,000 clones, approximately 83% of them found once; the top ten carry 3.6%. Trimming removed 6 bases at V and 5 bases at J, with 13 bases between. CDR3 length: 13 residues. The sample originates from a study of cytomegalovirus exposure and HLA in healthy donors. Study results and limitations: The authors later linked a missense DCLRE1C variant to TCR beta V- and J-gene trimming. TCR beta chains numbering more than 150 were designated cytomegalovirus-associated.

The origin of this receptor is a woman between 35 and 50 years old in good health and CMV-seropositive. Material for sequencing was PBMCs. The V call is TRBV23-1, the J call TRBJ1-1; D is perhaps TRBD1 (5 bases). TRBV23-1 is flagged as an ORF with uncertain function. The CDR3 spells CASSEHRGTEAFF. CDR3 DNA sequence: TGCGCCAGCAGCGAGCATAGGGGTACTGAAGCTTTCTTT.